A selection of T cell receptor beta chains follows, all from one sample in a study of blood T cells in healthy people across ages. MiXCR, run by TCRdb on the 5' RACE reads, gives a single entry per CDR3 protein. Here the sample spans 650,000 to 1,000,000 distinct CDR3 sequences, approximately 35% being singletons. The sample was blood. These TCRs come from a man between 18 and 35 years old in good health. The CDR3 runs from the conserved cysteine through the conserved F or W. A D gene is named only where the DNA matches it firmly. Some rows have no size entry. The others give once, few or many, or a class for an expanded clone.

V gene: TRBV7-2; D gene: .; clone size: .; J gene: TRBJ1-5; CDR3 protein: CASSFRNQPQHF; CDR3 DNA: TGTGCCAGCAGCTTCAGGAATCAGCCCCAGCATTTT
V gene: TRBV4-2; D gene: TRBD1; clone size: .; J gene: TRBJ1-2; CDR3 protein: CASSQDGQVAYGYTF; CDR3 DNA: TGTGCCAGCAGCCAAGATGGACAGGTCGCATATGGCTACACCTTC
V gene: TRBV12-3/TRBV12-4; D gene: .; clone size: .; J gene: TRBJ2-5; CDR3 protein: CTSSPPGETQYF; CDR3 DNA: TGTACCAGCAGCCCGCCTGGGGAGACCCAGTACTTC
V gene: TRBV27; D gene: .; clone size: .; J gene: TRBJ2-1; CDR3 protein: CASSPRGTQETQFF; CDR3 DNA: TGTGCCAGCAGTCCCCGGGGGACCCAAGAGACCCAGTTCTTC
V gene: TRBV13; D gene: .; clone size: .; J gene: TRBJ2-3; CDR3 protein: CASSFQTDTQYF; CDR3 DNA: TGTGCCAGCAGCTTTCAAACAGATACGCAGTATTTT
V gene: TRBV11-1; D gene: .; clone size: many; J gene: TRBJ2-3; CDR3 protein: CASSLEELSTDTQYF; CDR3 DNA: TGTGCCAGCAGCTTAGAGGAACTCAGCACAGATACGCAGTATTTT
V gene: TRBV19; D gene: TRBD1; clone size: .; J gene: TRBJ1-2; CDR3 protein: CASSFLTGGSSGYTF; CDR3 DNA: TGTGCCAGTAGTTTCCTGACAGGGGGCTCGTCTGGCTACACCTTC
V gene: TRBV12-3/TRBV12-4; D gene: .; clone size: many; J gene: TRBJ2-1; CDR3 protein: CASRGLSSYNEQFF; CDR3 DNA: TGTGCCAGCAGGGGGCTCAGCTCCTACAATGAGCAGTTCTTC
V gene: TRBV7-2; D gene: TRBD2; clone size: .; J gene: TRBJ2-7; CDR3 protein: CASSQRGISYEQYF; CDR3 DNA: TGTGCCAGCAGCCAGCGGGGGATCTCCTACGAGCAGTACTTC
V gene: TRBV12-3/TRBV12-4; D gene: .; clone size: .; J gene: TRBJ1-6; CDR3 protein: CASSPGFNSPLHF; CDR3 DNA: TGTGCCAGCAGTCCAGGGTTTAATTCACCCCTCCACTTT